This is a list of T cell receptor beta chains from one sample in a study of T cell responses to AZD1222 COVID-19 vaccine. TCRdb's copy holds only in-frame clones and misses some; the assay was immunoSEQ multiplex PCR. The sample consists of about 120,000 clones, 70% to 90% of them appearing once. The sequences come from peripheral blood, collected on day 0 of AZD1222 vaccination. Source of these receptors: an adult in good health. Both conserved end residues are part of each CDR3. The D gene is left open where the match is weak. Some rows mark clone size as missing; the rest say once, few, many or name a class of expanded clone.

D gene | J gene | clone size | V gene | CDR3 DNA | CDR3 protein
TRBD1 | TRBJ2-2 | NA | TRBV6-5 | TGTGCCAGTAACCCGGGACAGGGAAGCACCGGGGAGCTGTTTTTT | CASNPGQGSTGELFF
NA | TRBJ2-5 | NA | TRBV18 | TGTGCCAGCTCACCTGGGACGGAAGAGACCCAGTACTTC | CASSPGTEETQYF
NA | TRBJ1-2 | NA | TRBV29-1 | TGCAGCGTTGGACTCCGGGACACAACTAACTATGGCTACACCTTC | CSVGLRDTTNYGYTF
NA | TRBJ2-2 | NA | TRBV27 | TGTGCCAGCAGTAGGAGGAGGAGGGTAACCGGGGAGCTGTTTTTT | CASSRRRRVTGELFF
NA | TRBJ1-6 | NA | TRBV19 | TGTGCCAGTAAGAATTTCGAACGAAGGGATAATTCACCCCTCCACTTT | CASKNFERRDNSPLHF
NA | TRBJ1-2 | NA | TRBV5-1 | TGCGCCAGCAGCGCTACCCTACAGGAAAGGTATGGCTACACCTTC | CASSATLQERYGYTF
NA | TRBJ2-7 | once | TRBV11-1 | TGTGCCAGCAGCCCCCTACGGTCCCGGTACCACGAGCAGTACTTC | CASSPLRSRYHEQYF
NA | TRBJ1-2 | NA | TRBV29-1 | TGCAGCGTTGCGGCCACACAGAAATATGGCTACACCTTC | CSVAATQKYGYTF
NA | TRBJ1-5 | NA | TRBV7-2 | TGTGCCAGCAGCTTACACGATAGCAATCAGCCCCAGCATTTT | CASSLHDSNQPQHF
NA | TRBJ1-1 | few | TRBV4-1 | TGCGCCAGCAGAGCAGGGGTCAACACTGAAGCTTTCTTT | CASRAGVNTEAFF
NA | TRBJ2-7 | NA | TRBV9 | TGTGCCAGCAGCGAAGCCCCCGGGACTCCCTACGAGCAGTACTTC | CASSEAPGTPYEQYF
NA | TRBJ1-5 | NA | TRBV5-6 | TGTGCCAGCAGCTTGGGCGGGGCCGGTCAGCCCCAGCATTTT | CASSLGGAGQPQHF
NA | TRBJ1-5 | NA | TRBV15 | TGTGCCACCAGCAGAGGGGAATATAGCAATCAGCCCCAGCATTTT | CATSRGEYSNQPQHF